This T cell receptor beta chain was obtained from a study of CD8+CD57+ T cells in acquired aplastic anemia. This CDR3 region has 12 residues. Germline V gives CDR1 SGHDN, CDR2 FVKESK. Trimming removed 0 bases at V and 6 bases at J, with 3 bases between. This clonotype appeared many times. TCR beta VDJ combinations and CDR3 sequences were profiled from genomic DNA. TCRdb reprocessed the reads via MiXCR and lists one record per CDR3 protein. The sample yields hundreds of thousands of distinct CDR3 sequences, 45% to 50% seen once. Patients selected for sequencing had displayed CD8+CD57+ cell expansion by flow cytometry.

The TCR was taken from a human donor with aplastic anemia. This sequence joins TRBV14 and TRBJ1-5; no clear D gene. Material for sequencing was sorted CD4+, CD8+, or CD8+CD57+ T cells (not recorded which) from PBMCs. The CDR3 coding sequence is TGTGCCAGCAGCCAAGAAGGTCAGCCCCAGCATTTT. Protein: CASSQEGQPQHF.